A single sample is the source of the 29 T cell receptor beta chains below, sequenced in a study of blood T cells in healthy people across ages. Alongside a J-beta primer mix, a sample-barcoded 5' primer served in a second PCR lasting roughly 7 to 12 cycles. TCRdb analysed the 5' RACE reads with MiXCR anew, one entry per CDR3 protein. The repertoire holds approximately 1.5 million distinct CDR3 sequences, approximately 39% seen once, with about 4% in the top ten. The sequenced sample was blood. These TCRs come from a woman aged 18 to 35 in good health.

This chain uses TRBV10-3 with TRBJ1-2, with TRBD1 matching over 8 bases. CDR3 length: 14 residues. Germline V gene data show CDR1 as ENHRY and CDR2 as SYGVKD. Losses at the gene ends were 1 base for V and 4 bases for J; bases not matched to a gene: 2. The CDR3 spells CAISEYGQGYGYTF. For the CDR3, the DNA is TGTGCCATCAGTGAGTACGGACAGGGCTATGGCTACACCTTC.

As regards this clonotype: A junction end diverges from the germline sequence, so it may reflect a read error. The V and J genes are TRBV29-1 and TRBJ1-6; possible D gene TRBD1, 5 bases. From germline, CDR1 is SQVTM and CDR2 ANQGSEA. This CDR3 comprises 13 residues. The CDR3 loop is CSVKEQGGSPPHF. The CDR3 DNA follows: TGCAGCGTTAAGGAGCAGGGTGGTTCACCCCCCCACTTT.

The CDR3 DNA reads TGTGCCAGCAGTTTATCGTGGGGAGGTGAAGCTTTCTTT. It is translated as CASSLSWGGEAFF. The genes are TRBV27 and TRBJ1-1, with D uncertain. CDR3 length: 13 residues. Trimming pared 0 bases from V and 7 bases from J, leaving 9 bases between. Germline CDR1 and CDR2: MNHEY and SMNVEV (reference sequence).

The V and J genes are TRBV4-1 and TRBJ2-1; 10 nucleotides align to TRBD2. The DNA end is a closer match to TRBJ2-7, so the J assignment may be wrong. Germline V gives CDR1 MGHRA, CDR2 YSYEKL. There are 18 residues in the CDR3. Here the CDR3 reads CASSQELSGGYFYNEQYF. The CDR3 nucleotides are TGCGCCAGCAGCCAAGAGCTTAGCGGGGGGTACTTCTACAATGAGCAGTACTTC.

The chain is built from TRBV6-2 or TRBV6-3 and TRBJ2-5, with D unclear. Germline V gene data show CDR1 as MNHEY and CDR2 as SVGEGT. Trimming cost V 2 bases and J 9 bases, with 10 bases left between them. This CDR3 contains 12 residues. The CDR3, as DNA: TGTGCCAGCAGTTACCGGCTAGTGGCCCAGTACTTC. Its translation is CASSYRLVAQYF.

The chain employs TRBV4-2 and TRBJ1-1; possible D gene TRBD1, 6 bases. Trimming cost V 1 base and J 7 bases, with 19 bases left between them. Germline V CDR1 and CDR2: LGHNA, YNFKEQ. The CDR3 totals 16 residues. The DNA of the CDR3 is TGTGCCAGCAGCCAAGTTGTGCGGGGGGCGGGAAATGAAGCTTTCTTT. Translating gives CASSQVVRGAGNEAFF.

Only a few counts were recorded for this clonotype. V is TRBV6-2 or TRBV6-3 and J is TRBJ2-5; 8 positions match TRBD1. The germline gives CDR1 MNHEY, CDR2 SVGEGT. The V and J ends lost 4 bases and 11 bases, in that order; junction bases with no gene match: 12. This CDR3 has 14 amino acids. CDR3 sequence reads: CASSSTGGTLEQYF. As DNA, the CDR3 is TGTGCCAGCAGTTCCACAGGGGGTACGCTGGAGCAGTACTTC.

This clonotype showed up just a few times. The rearrangement links TRBV12-3 or TRBV12-4 to TRBJ1-2; D unclear. The CDR3 length is 13 residues. V gave up 4 bases and J gave up 4 bases, with 10 bases separating them. CDR3 in DNA: TGTGCCAGCAGTTGGAGGTACTTCTATGGCTACACCTTC. It translates to CASSWRYFYGYTF.

For this clonotype: Germline and junction disagree at one end, which may indicate a read error. The CDR3 loop reads CASSTPDRGDMNTEAFF. The CDR3 DNA is TGCGCCAGCAGTACACCGGACAGGGGGGACATGAACACTGAAGCTTTCTTT. The V gene is TRBV6-1, the J gene TRBJ1-1; 10 bases map to TRBD1. CDR3 size: 17 residues. CDR1 and CDR2 (germline): MNHNS, SASEGT.

This clonotype was found a few times. The J gene is TRBJ2-3, the V gene TRBV5-1; 10 bases fit TRBD2. V was pared by 5 bases and J by 4 bases, with 7 bases of the junction left unmatched. This CDR3 region has 15 residues. Germline assignment: CDR1 SGHRS and CDR2 YFSETQ. CDR3 in amino acids: CASRVLAGASDTQYF. CDR3 bases: TGCGCCAGCAGAGTCCTAGCGGGAGCGTCAGATACGCAGTATTTT.

The chain uses TRBV20-1 and TRBJ2-1, with unresolved D. The CDR3 runs 12 residues. Germline CDR1 is DFQATT and CDR2 is SNEGSKA (reference sequence). V shed 2 bases and J shed 3 bases, with 5 bases lying between them. CDR3 nucleotides: TGCAGTGCTAGACCGCACTACAATGAGCAGTTCTTC. It yields the protein CSARPHYNEQFF.

This chain connects TRBV7-9 to TRBJ1-6; D ambiguous. The germline V gene has CDR1 SEHNR and CDR2 FQNEAQ (reference sequence). The CDR3 has 15 residues. With 4 bases removed from V and 6 bases from J, the gap between germline ends came to 13 bases. The CDR3 here is CASSSTGPLNSPLHF. The CDR3 DNA is TGTGCCAGCAGCTCGACGGGCCCACTTAATTCACCCCTCCACTTT.

This clonotype was seen more than once but under ten times. The rearrangement joins TRBV4-3 to TRBJ1-5, with D unresolved. CDR1 and CDR2 from the germline V gene are LGHNA and YSLEER. This CDR3 has 17 residues. V was clipped by 0 bases and J by 1 base, with 13 bases between them. The CDR3, as DNA: TGCGCCAGCAGCCAAGAGGCAACCCATTGGAGCAATCAGCCCCAGCATTTT. Protein: CASSQEATHWSNQPQHF.

This clonotype appeared a few times. The gene calls are TRBV6-2 or TRBV6-3 and TRBJ2-5; possible D gene TRBD2, 6 bases. The CDR3 length is 12 residues. Germline lookup yields CDR1 MNHEY and CDR2 SVGEGT. V was shortened by 10 bases and J by 2 bases, with 11 bases between the two germline ends. The chain's CDR3 is CATGTFQETQYF. The CDR3 region has the DNA TGTGCCACCGGGACTTTTCAAGAGACCCAGTACTTC.

This sequence joins TRBV7-2 and TRBJ1-5, with D unclear. CDR1 is SGHTA, CDR2 FQGNSA, per germline. The CDR3 length is 13 residues. Trimming left V 5 bases short and J 3 bases short, with 8 bases between. CDR3: CASSPATNQPQHF. As DNA, the CDR3 is TGTGCCAGCAGCCCAGCTACCAATCAGCCCCAGCATTTT. The variable domain in full, completed from reference TRBV7-2 and TRBJ1-5, reads GAGVSQSPSNKVTEKGKDVELRCDPISGHTALYWYRQSLGQGLEFLIYFQGNSAPDKSGLPSDRFSAERTGGSVSTLTIQRTQQEDSAVYLCASSPATNQPQHFGDGTRLSIL.

The chain combines TRBV5-6 with TRBJ2-1; D uncertain. V was shortened by 0 bases and J by 1 base, with 14 bases between the two germline ends. Germline V CDR1 and CDR2: SGHDT, YYEEEE. The CDR3 is made up of 17 amino acids. In DNA, the CDR3 is TGTGCCAGCAGCTTGGACGCAACCCGTCTTTCCTACAATGAGCAGTTCTTC. This codes for CASSLDATRLSYNEQFF.

The chain recombines TRBV7-2 with TRBJ2-1, with TRBD2 matching over 11 bases. V lost 7 bases and J lost 3; bases outside the gene matches: 5. The germline CDR1 and CDR2 sequences are SGHTA and FQGNSA. The length of the CDR3 is 15 residues. Written as DNA, the CDR3 is TGTGCCAGCACCTGGACTAGCGGGTACTACAATGAGCAGTTCTTC. Protein sequence: CASTWTSGYYNEQFF.

With respect to this clonotype: Germline and junction disagree at one end, which may indicate a read error. V usage is TRBV7-2 and J usage is TRBJ1-1; D unclear. The V gene's germline CDR1 is SGHTA and CDR2 FQGNSA. CDR3 length: 14 amino acids. The CDR3 here is CASSSENQNTEAFF. The CDR3 DNA sequence: TGCGCCAGCAGCTCGGAGAATCAGAACACTGAAGCTTTCTTT.

The gene calls are TRBV7-2 and TRBJ2-3; possibly TRBD1 for D (6 bases). The V and J ends lost 4 bases and 6 bases respectively, with 17 bases between them. Germline V gives CDR1 SGHTA, CDR2 FQGNSA. The CDR3 covers 15 residues. The CDR3 loop reads CASSSIGRGVDTQYF. The CDR3 DNA is TGTGCCAGCAGCTCGATAGGCAGGGGTGTGGATACGCAGTATTTT.

This chain links TRBV6-2 or TRBV6-3 with TRBJ2-2; no clear D. The CDR3 spans 14 residues. V was cut by 5 bases and J by 4 bases, with 11 bases left in between. Germline lookup yields CDR1 MNHEY and CDR2 SVGEGT. CDR3 sequence reads: CASSEHTSTGELFF. CDR3 in DNA: TGTGCCAGCAGTGAACACACGAGCACCGGGGAGCTGTTTTTT.

The chain couples TRBV28 to TRBJ1-1, with 9 bases matching TRBD1. The germline CDR1 and CDR2 sequences are MDHEN and SYDVKM. J gave up 5 bases and V 1 base, and 5 bases lay outside the gene matches. The CDR3 loop spans 15 amino acids. The CDR3 DNA sequence: TGTGCCAGCAGTTTATTGGACAGGGGCACGACTGAAGCTTTCTTT. It yields the protein CASSLLDRGTTEAFF.

This clonotype has ten or more counts. The CDR3 DNA follows: TGCAGCGCCAAAGGGCAGGGATCCTACAATGAGCAGTTCTTC. It codes for CSAKGQGSYNEQFF. V is TRBV29-1 and J is TRBJ2-1; possibly TRBD1 for D (5 bases). Germline V gene lookup returns CDR1 SQVTM and CDR2 ANQGSEA. The CDR3 totals 14 residues. Deletions cut 7 bases from V and 1 base from J, with 14 bases between.

This clonotype has only one observation. This chain uses TRBV5-1 with TRBJ1-5, with D possibly matching TRBD1 (6 bases). The CDR3 has 16 residues. In germline, CDR1 is SGHRS, CDR2 YFSETQ. V gave up 4 bases and J gave up 2 bases, with 16 bases separating them. This CDR3 is CASSLQGSSGNQPQHF. In DNA, the CDR3 is TGCGCCAGCAGCCTCCAGGGGAGTTCGGGCAATCAGCCCCAGCATTTT.

The CDR3 spells CASSLSLAQFYNEQFF. The CDR3 DNA reads TGTGCCAGCAGCCTCTCTCTAGCGCAATTCTACAATGAGCAGTTCTTC. The rearrangement links TRBV7-9 to TRBJ2-1, with D perhaps TRBD2 (6 bases). Germline loops: CDR1 SEHNR, CDR2 FQNEAQ (reference sequence). The V and J ends lost 5 bases and 3 bases respectively, with 17 bases between them. This CDR3 contains 16 residues.

This clonotype came up many times. The chain carries TRBV4-1 and TRBJ1-2; 8 nucleotides align to TRBD1. CDR1 is MGHRA and CDR2 is YSYEKL in the germline V gene. The CDR3 extends over 17 amino acids. With V trimmed by 5 bases and J by 4 bases, 15 bases remained unmatched. The CDR3 here is CASSENPGQAFIYGYTF. The CDR3, as DNA: TGCGCCAGCAGCGAAAATCCGGGACAGGCATTTATCTATGGCTACACCTTC.

This chain connects TRBV18 to TRBJ2-7; the match to TRBD1 covers 8 bases. The CDR3 is 15 amino acids. The germline gives CDR1 KGHSH, CDR2 LQKENI. Trimming cost V 2 bases and J 3 bases; bases outside gene matches: 6. Here the CDR3 DNA reads TGTGCCAGCTCACCAAGCGGACAGGGTCGCTACGAGCAGTACTTC. Translated: CASSPSGQGRYEQYF.

The chain joins TRBV30 to TRBJ2-1, with TRBD1 identical over 12 bases. The junction had 13 bases not matched to a gene; V was cut back by 3 bases and J by 4 bases. Germline CDR1 reads GTSNPN; CDR2 reads SVGIG (reference sequence). CDR3 length: 18 residues. The CDR3 spells CAWSRPGQGAGAYNEQFF. CDR3 nucleotides: TGTGCCTGGAGCAGACCGGGACAGGGGGCGGGGGCTTACAATGAGCAGTTCTTC.

This sequence joins TRBV20-1 and TRBJ2-7; D is uncertain. CDR3 length: 14 amino acids. V was clipped by 2 bases and J by 6 bases, with 17 bases between them. Per germline, CDR1 DFQATT and CDR2 SNEGSKA (reference sequence). The CDR3 DNA sequence: TGCAGTGCTAGATACCAAGGATTAGTAGGCGAGCAGTACTTC. This translates into CSARYQGLVGEQYF.

This clonotype has a handful of counts. J is TRBJ2-1 and V is TRBV7-8; TRBD2 agrees at 14 bases. V lost 1 base, J lost 6 bases, and 8 bases stayed unmatched. The CDR3 extends over 18 amino acids. Germline V gives CDR1 SGHVS, CDR2 FQNEAQ. The CDR3 here is CASSLVITGTSGSNEQFF. CDR3 nucleotide sequence: TGTGCCAGCAGCTTAGTGATTACCGGGACTAGCGGGAGCAATGAGCAGTTCTTC.